This T cell receptor beta chain was captured by sequencing in a study of shared clonotypes between healthy human individuals. Findings and limits, study-wide: Clonotypes shared by all four donors outscored non-shared clonotypes in generation probability. Larger estimated richness was generally recorded for naive subsets relative to memory subsets.

The CDR3 has 12 residues. Germline V gives CDR1 WSHSY, CDR2 SAAADI. Deletions cut 4 bases from V and 0 bases from J, with 4 bases between. Running of the assay took place at deep level. Approximately 30,000 T cell genomes (approximately 190 ng DNA) went into each sorted-subset replicate. Clones were sequenced by immunoSEQ multiplex PCR, and TCRdb holds only the in-frame ones, with some missing. The sample shows about 2 million clones, approximately 94% of them seen only once. About this clone itself: Antigen specificity is unknown. Other nucleotide sequences in the sample specify the same CDR3.

Naive CD8 cells, CD45RO-negative and positively selected for CCR7, excluded terminally differentiated effector memory CD45RA+ cells. The sequenced material came from naive CD8+ T cells sorted from blood. This chain links TRBV10-2 with TRBJ2-7; D not certain. The clonotype originates from a man aged 18-30 years in good health. The CDR3 loop reads CASSGDSYEQYF. In nucleotides, the CDR3 is TGCGCCAGCAGTGGGGACTCCTACGAGCAGTACTTC.